This T cell receptor (beta chain) derives from a study of T cell responses to AZD1222 COVID-19 vaccine. In regard to this clone: Here the CDR3 omits its conserved ending phenylalanine or tryptophan, so a read error is the likely source. No DNA is shown, since the ends of the CDR3 on it are uncertain; the CDR3 is the one TCRdb lists.

With termini counted, the CDR3 has 15 amino acids. Per germline, CDR1 MNHNY and CDR2 SVGAGI (reference sequence). The assay was immunoSEQ multiplex PCR, and TCRdb's table has in-frame clones only and misses some. The table records 90,000 to 150,000 clones, roughly nine tenths of them present only once. This rearrangement joins TRBV6-6 to TRBJ1-1. This sequence originates from an adult in good health. This sample comprised peripheral blood, obtained on day 0 of AZD1222 vaccination. The CDR3 loop is CASSYSTVSPSRPLL.